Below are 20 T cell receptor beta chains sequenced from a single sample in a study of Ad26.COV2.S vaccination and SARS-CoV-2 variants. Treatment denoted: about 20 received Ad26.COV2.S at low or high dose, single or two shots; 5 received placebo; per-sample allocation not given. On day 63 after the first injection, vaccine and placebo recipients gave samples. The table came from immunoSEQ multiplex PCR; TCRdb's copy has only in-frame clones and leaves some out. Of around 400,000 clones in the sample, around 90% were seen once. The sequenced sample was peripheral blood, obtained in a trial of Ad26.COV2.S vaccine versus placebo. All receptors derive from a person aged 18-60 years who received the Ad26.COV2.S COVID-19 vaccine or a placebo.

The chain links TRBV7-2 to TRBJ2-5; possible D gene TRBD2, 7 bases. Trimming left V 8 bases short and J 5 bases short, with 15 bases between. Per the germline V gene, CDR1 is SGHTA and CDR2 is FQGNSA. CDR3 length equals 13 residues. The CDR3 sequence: CASQRGGKETQYF. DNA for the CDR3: TGTGCCAGCCAAAGGGGGGGGAAGGAGACCCAGTACTTC.

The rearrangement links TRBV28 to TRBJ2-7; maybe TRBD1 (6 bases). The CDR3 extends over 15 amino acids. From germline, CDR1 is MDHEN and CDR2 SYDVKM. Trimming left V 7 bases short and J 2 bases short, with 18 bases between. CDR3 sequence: CASTISTGVTYEQYF. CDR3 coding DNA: TGTGCCAGCACAATATCGACAGGCGTGACCTACGAGCAGTACTTC. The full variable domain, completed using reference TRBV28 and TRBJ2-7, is DVKVTQSSRYLVKRTGEKVFLECVQDMDHENMFWYRQDPGLGLRLIYFSYDVKMKEKGDIPEGYSVSREKKERFSLILESASTNQTSMYLCASTISTGVTYEQYFGPGTRLTVT.

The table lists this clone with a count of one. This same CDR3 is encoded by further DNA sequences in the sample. The CDR3 DNA reads as TGTGCCAGTAGTATCGCAGATACGCAGTATTTT. This sequence encodes CASSIADTQYF. The chain has TRBV19 and TRBJ2-3; D gene unclear. The length of the CDR3 is 11 residues. Looked up from germline, CDR1 is LNHDA and CDR2 is SQIVND (reference sequence). The ends were cut back, 3 bases at V and 4 bases at J, with 2 bases in the middle.

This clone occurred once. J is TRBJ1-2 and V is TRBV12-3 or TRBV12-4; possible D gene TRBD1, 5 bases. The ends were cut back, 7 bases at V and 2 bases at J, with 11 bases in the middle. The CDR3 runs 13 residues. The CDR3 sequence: CASIRGPNYGYTF. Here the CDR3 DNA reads TGTGCCAGCATTAGGGGACCGAACTATGGCTACACCTTC.

CDR3 DNA: TGTGCCAGCAGTTACGATCGAAACTATGGCTACACCTTC. Its translation: CASSYDRNYGYTF. The chain links TRBV6-5 to TRBJ1-2; D unclear. Between the trimmed V and J ends, which lost 2 bases and 2 bases, there was a span of 6 bases. Germline V gene sequence: CDR1 MNHEY, CDR2 SVGAGI. The CDR3 extends over 13 amino acids.

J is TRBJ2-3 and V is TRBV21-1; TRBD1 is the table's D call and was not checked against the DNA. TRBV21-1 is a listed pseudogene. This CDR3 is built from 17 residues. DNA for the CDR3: TGTGCCAGCACCCAGCCCCGGGACAGGGGACGGACAGATACGCAGTATTTT. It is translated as CASTQPRDRGRTDTQYF.

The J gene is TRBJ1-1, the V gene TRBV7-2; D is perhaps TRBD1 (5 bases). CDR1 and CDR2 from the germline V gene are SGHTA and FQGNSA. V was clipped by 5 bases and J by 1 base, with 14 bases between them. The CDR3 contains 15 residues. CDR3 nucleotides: TGTGCCAGCAGCCCTCCTTACCAGGGGAACACTGAAGCTTTCTTT. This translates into CASSPPYQGNTEAFF.

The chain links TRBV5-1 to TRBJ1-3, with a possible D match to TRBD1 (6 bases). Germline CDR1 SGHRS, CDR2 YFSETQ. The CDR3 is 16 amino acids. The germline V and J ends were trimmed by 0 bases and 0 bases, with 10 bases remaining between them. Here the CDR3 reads CASSLDRASSGNTIYF. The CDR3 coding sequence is TGCGCCAGCAGCTTGGACAGGGCGAGCTCTGGAAACACCATATATTTT.

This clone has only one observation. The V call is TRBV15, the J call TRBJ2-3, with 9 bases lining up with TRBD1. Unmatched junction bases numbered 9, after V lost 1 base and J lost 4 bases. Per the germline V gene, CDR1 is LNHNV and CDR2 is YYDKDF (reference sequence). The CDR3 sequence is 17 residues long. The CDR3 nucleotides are TGTGCCACCAGCAGAGGGACCTTCAGACAGGGGGCAGATACGCAGTATTTT. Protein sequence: CATSRGTFRQGADTQYF. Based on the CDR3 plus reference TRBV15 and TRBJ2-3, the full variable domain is DAMVIQNPRYQVTQFGKPVTLSCSQTLNHNVMYWYQQKSSQAPKLLFHYYDKDFNNEADTPDNFQSRRPNTSFCFLDIRSPGLGDTAMYLCATSRGTFRQGADTQYFGPGTRLTVL.

CDR3 residues: CSASRQIEETQYF. CDR3 sequence (DNA): TGCAGTGCTAGTAGACAGATAGAAGAGACCCAGTACTTC. The chain recombines TRBV20-1 with TRBJ2-5; D might be TRBD1 (5 bases). The CDR3 spans 13 residues. Germline-derived CDR1 and CDR2 are DFQATT and SNEGSKA (reference sequence). Trimming pared 3 bases from V and 3 bases from J, leaving 11 bases between.

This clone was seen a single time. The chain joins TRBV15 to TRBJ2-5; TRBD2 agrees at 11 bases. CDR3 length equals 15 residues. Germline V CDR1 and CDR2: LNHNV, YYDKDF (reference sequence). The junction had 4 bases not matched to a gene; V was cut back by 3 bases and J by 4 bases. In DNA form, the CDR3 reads TGTGCCACCAGCAGGCCCGGACTAGCGGGAGAGACCCAGTACTTC. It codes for CATSRPGLAGETQYF.

The chain's CDR3 is CASSLDRRGEAFF. The CDR3 DNA follows: TGTGCCAGCAGCTTAGATCGTCGGGGTGAAGCTTTCTTT. V is TRBV11-2 and J is TRBJ1-1; D is uncertain. Per germline, CDR1 SGHAT and CDR2 FQNNGV. Trimming stripped 0 bases from V and 7 bases from J, with 9 bases between. The CDR3 extends over 13 amino acids. The whole variable domain, filled in from reference TRBV11-2 and TRBJ1-1, reads EAGVAQSPRYKIIEKRQSVAFWCNPISGHATLYWYQQILGQGPKLLIQFQNNGVVDDSQLPKDRFSAERLKGVDSTLKIQPAKLEDSAVYLCASSLDRRGEAFFGQGTRLTVV.

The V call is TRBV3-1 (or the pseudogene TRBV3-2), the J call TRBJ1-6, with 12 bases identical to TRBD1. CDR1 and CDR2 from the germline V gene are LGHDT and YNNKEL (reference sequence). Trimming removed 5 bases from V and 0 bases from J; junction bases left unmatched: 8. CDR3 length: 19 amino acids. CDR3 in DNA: TGTGCCAGCAGCGTCCGGGACAGGGGGCACAGCTCCTATAATTCACCCCTCCACTTT. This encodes CASSVRDRGHSSYNSPLHF.

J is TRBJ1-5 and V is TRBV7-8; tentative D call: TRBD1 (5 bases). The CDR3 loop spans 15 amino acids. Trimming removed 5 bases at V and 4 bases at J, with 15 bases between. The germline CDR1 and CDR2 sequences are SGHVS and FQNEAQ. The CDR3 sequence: CASSLLGPLNQPQHF. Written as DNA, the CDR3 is TGTGCCAGCAGCCTCCTGGGACCCCTAAATCAGCCCCAGCATTTT. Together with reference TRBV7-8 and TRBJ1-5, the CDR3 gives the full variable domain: GAGVSQSPRYKVAKRGQDVALRCDPISGHVSLFWYQQALGQGPEFLTYFQNEAQLDKSGLPSDRFFAERPEGSVSTLKIQRTQQEDSAVYLCASSLLGPLNQPQHFGDGTRLSIL.

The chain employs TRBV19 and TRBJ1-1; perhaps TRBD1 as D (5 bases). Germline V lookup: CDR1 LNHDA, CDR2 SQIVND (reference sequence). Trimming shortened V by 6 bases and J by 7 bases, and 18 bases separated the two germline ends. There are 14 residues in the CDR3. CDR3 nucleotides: TGTGCCAGTAGACCCGGGGGAGGGGATGGTGAAGCTTTCTTT. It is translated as CASRPGGGDGEAFF.

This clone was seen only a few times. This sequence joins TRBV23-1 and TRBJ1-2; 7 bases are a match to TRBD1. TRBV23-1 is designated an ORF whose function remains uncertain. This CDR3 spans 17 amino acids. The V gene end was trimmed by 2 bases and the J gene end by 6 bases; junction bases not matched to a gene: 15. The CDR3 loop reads CASSQPSPGRGLNGYTF. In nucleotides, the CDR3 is TGCGCCAGCAGTCAACCATCCCCGGGGAGGGGGCTTAATGGCTACACCTTC.

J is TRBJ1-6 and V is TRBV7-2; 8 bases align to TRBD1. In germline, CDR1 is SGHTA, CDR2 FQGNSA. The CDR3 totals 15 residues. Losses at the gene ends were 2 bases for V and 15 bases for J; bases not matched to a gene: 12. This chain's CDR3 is CASSLSLLGQARLHF. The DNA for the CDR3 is TGTGCCAGCAGCTTATCCTTATTGGGACAGGCCCGCCTCCACTTT.

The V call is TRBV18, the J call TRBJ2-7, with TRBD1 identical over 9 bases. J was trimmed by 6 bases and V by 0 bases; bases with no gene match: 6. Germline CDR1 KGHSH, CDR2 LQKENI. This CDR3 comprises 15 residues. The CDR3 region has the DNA TGTGCCAGCTCACCACCTTGGACAGGGGTGGGCGAGCAGTACTTC. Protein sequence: CASSPPWTGVGEQYF.

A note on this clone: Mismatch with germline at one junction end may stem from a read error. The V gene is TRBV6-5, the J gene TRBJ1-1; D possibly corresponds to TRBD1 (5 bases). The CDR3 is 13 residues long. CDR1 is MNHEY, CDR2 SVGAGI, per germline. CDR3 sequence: CASTYGGGAEAFF. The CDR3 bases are TGTGCCAGCACTTACGGGGGTGGTGCTGAAGCTTTCTTT.

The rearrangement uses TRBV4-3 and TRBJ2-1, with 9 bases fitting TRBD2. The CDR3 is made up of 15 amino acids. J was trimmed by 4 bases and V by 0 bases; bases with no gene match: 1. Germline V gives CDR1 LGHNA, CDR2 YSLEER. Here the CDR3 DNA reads TGCGCCAGCAGCCAAGATAGCGGGGGATACAATGAGCAGTTCTTC. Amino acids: CASSQDSGGYNEQFF.